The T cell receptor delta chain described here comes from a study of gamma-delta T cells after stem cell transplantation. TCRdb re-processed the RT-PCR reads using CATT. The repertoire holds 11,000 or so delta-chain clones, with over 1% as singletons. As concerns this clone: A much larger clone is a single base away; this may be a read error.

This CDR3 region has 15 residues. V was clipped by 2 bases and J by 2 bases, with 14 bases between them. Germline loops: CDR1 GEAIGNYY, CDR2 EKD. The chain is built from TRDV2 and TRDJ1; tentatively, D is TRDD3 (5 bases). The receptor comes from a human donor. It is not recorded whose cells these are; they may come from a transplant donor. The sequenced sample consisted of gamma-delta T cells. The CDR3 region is CACDRLEDRTDKLIF. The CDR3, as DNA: TGTGCCTGTGACAGACTGGAGGATAGGACCGATAAACTCATCTTT.